The 25 T cell receptor beta chains below were found in one sample sequenced in a study of T cells in Graves' hyperthyroidism and ophthalmopathy. Amplification targeted TCR beta CDR3 regions from RNA transcripts. During a first-round RT-PCR of the TCR CDR3, the HTBI primer set was used. TCRdb analysed the multiplex PCR reads with MiXCR anew, one entry per CDR3 protein. Seen here are roughly 650,000 distinct CDR3 sequences, around 15% observed once, and the top ten hold around 3.3%. The sequencing sample was made of blood. Every receptor here comes from a woman aged 40 to 50 with Graves' ophthalmopathy.

This clonotype was seen repeatedly, ten times or more. CDR3 region: CASSFPTELWGGYTF. The CDR3 DNA reads as TGTGCCAGCAGTTTCCCGACGGAGCTCTGGGGTGGCTACACCTTC. This chain connects TRBV28 to TRBJ1-2; D unresolved. This CDR3 is 15 amino acids long. Trimming took off 3 bases at V and 7 bases at J, with 18 bases between the two ends. Germline-derived CDR1 and CDR2 are MDHEN and SYDVKM.

This clonotype was detected ten times or more. The chain carries TRBV3-1 and TRBJ2-2; possible D gene TRBD1, 5 bases. Germline V gene data show CDR1 as LGHDT and CDR2 as YNNKEL (reference sequence). This CDR3 is 14 amino acids long. V gave up 1 base and J gave up 9 bases, with 12 bases separating them. The CDR3 DNA reads TGTGCCAGCAGCCAAGGGGCAGGGCGCCGGGAGCTGTTTTTT. Residues: CASSQGAGRRELFF.

The chain has TRBV27 and TRBJ1-2; 9 bases align to TRBD1. The V gene end was trimmed by 10 bases and the J gene end by 4 bases; junction bases not matched to a gene: 4. CDR3 length: 12 residues. Germline lookup yields CDR1 MNHEY and CDR2 SMNVEV (reference sequence). The CDR3 coding sequence is TGTGCCATAAGGGACAGGGTCTATGGCTACACCTTC. Translated: CAIRDRVYGYTF.

This clonotype showed up many times. The chain's CDR3 is CASSFLRTDTQYF. Here the CDR3 DNA reads TGTGCCAGCAGCTTCCTCCGCACAGATACGCAGTATTTT. The chain recombines TRBV7-8 with TRBJ2-3; D unresolved. V was trimmed by 3 bases and J by 1 base, leaving 5 bases between them. Germline V lookup: CDR1 SGHVS, CDR2 FQNEAQ. There are 13 residues in the CDR3.

V gene TRBV20-1 combines with J gene TRBJ1-1, with TRBD1 matching 7 bases. The V gene end was trimmed by 6 bases and the J gene end by 10 bases; junction bases not matched to a gene: 11. The CDR3 totals 12 residues. Germline-derived CDR1 and CDR2 are DFQATT and SNEGSKA (reference sequence). In DNA form, the CDR3 reads TGCAGTGCCCCCGACAGGGTAGGGAGAGCTTTCTTT. Translated: CSAPDRVGRAFF.

The table lists this clonotype with many counts. The genes are TRBV3-1 and TRBJ2-7; D gene ambiguous. CDR1 is LGHDT, CDR2 YNNKEL, per germline (reference sequence). Trimming pared 4 bases from V and 3 bases from J, leaving 10 bases between. This CDR3 spans 13 amino acids. CDR3 protein: CASSLGRNYEQYF. Here the CDR3 DNA reads TGTGCCAGCAGCCTCGGACGTAACTACGAGCAGTACTTC.

The chain employs TRBV20-1 and TRBJ2-2, with 8 positions matching TRBD1. Germline lookup yields CDR1 DFQATT and CDR2 SNEGSKA (reference sequence). The ends lost 4 bases at V and 4 bases at J; junction bases unmatched: 11. The CDR3 loop spans 16 amino acids. The CDR3 DNA reads as TGCAGTGCTACCCCCGACACAGGGGGTGGCACCGGGGAGCTGTTTTTT. Translation gives CSATPDTGGGTGELFF.

V is TRBV29-1 and J is TRBJ2-3, with 9 nucleotides matching TRBD2. This CDR3 is built from 16 residues. V trimming: 2 bases; J trimming: 4 bases; junction bases outside the gene matches: 10. CDR1 and CDR2 from the germline V gene are SQVTM and ANQGSEA. DNA of the CDR3: TGCAGCGTTGAACAACCGGGACTAGCAGTCGCAGATACGCAGTATTTT. Its translation is CSVEQPGLAVADTQYF.

This chain joins TRBV6-1 and TRBJ2-1; 8 bases match TRBD1. The CDR3 spans 14 residues. V was clipped by 7 bases and J by 5 bases; unmatched bases: 7. CDR1 is MNHNS, CDR2 SASEGT, per germline. The CDR3 nucleotides are TGTGCCAGCACGAGGGACAGGTCCAACAATGAGCAGTTCTTC. It yields the protein CASTRDRSNNEQFF.

This chain uses TRBV28 with TRBJ2-4; D is unclear. The CDR3 is 11 residues long. Germline V lookup: CDR1 MDHEN, CDR2 SYDVKM. V lost 4 bases and J 15 bases, leaving 13 bases between the germline ends. The CDR3 is CASSYHSRRYF. CDR3 DNA: TGTGCCAGCAGTTATCACAGCCGGCGGTACTTC.

This clonotype appeared many times. The V call is TRBV11-2, the J call TRBJ2-7; TRBD2 might be the D (5 bases). The ends were cut back, 2 bases at V and 6 bases at J, with 17 bases in the middle. From germline, CDR1 is SGHAT and CDR2 FQNNGV. The CDR3 runs 15 residues. In DNA form, the CDR3 reads TGTGCCAGCAGCTTACAAGTGAGGGCGTGGGGCGAGCAGTACTTC. Translation gives CASSLQVRAWGEQYF.

This clonotype was counted many times. V is TRBV11-2 and J is TRBJ2-7, with 8 positions matching TRBD2. V was clipped by 5 bases and J by 6 bases; unmatched bases: 12. This CDR3 has 15 amino acids. CDR1 SGHAT and CDR2 FQNNGV come from the germline V gene. CDR3 residues: CASSPTGTSGAEQYF. The CDR3 nucleotides are TGTGCCAGCAGCCCTACCGGGACTAGTGGAGCCGAGCAGTACTTC.

This clonotype was detected ten times or more. The J gene is TRBJ2-5, the V gene TRBV5-1; 8 nucleotides line up with TRBD2. The V gene's germline CDR1 is SGHRS and CDR2 YFSETQ. The CDR3 is 14 amino acids. Trimming took 4 bases from V and 2 from J; bases not matched to a gene: 4. CDR3 in amino acids: CASSLRGEQETQYF. The CDR3 region has the DNA TGCGCCAGCAGCCTGCGGGGGGAACAAGAGACCCAGTACTTC.

This clonotype has a count of ten or more. The chain employs TRBV11-2 and TRBJ2-1; no reliable D call. Germline V gene data show CDR1 as SGHAT and CDR2 as FQNNGV. There are 12 residues in the CDR3. The germline V and J ends were trimmed by 3 bases and 9 bases, with 9 bases remaining between them. The CDR3: CASSLPTPEQFF. The CDR3, as DNA: TGTGCCAGCAGCTTGCCAACACCTGAGCAGTTCTTC.

This clonotype was seen many times. The chain uses TRBV7-8 and TRBJ2-7, with D unresolved. The length of the CDR3 is 13 residues. V dropped 1 base and J dropped 1 base, with 5 bases sitting between them. Germline loops: CDR1 SGHVS, CDR2 FQNEAQ. For the CDR3, the DNA is TGTGCCAGCAGCTTAGTACAGTCCTACGAGCAGTACTTC. The encoded protein is CASSLVQSYEQYF.

This rearrangement joins TRBV29-1 to TRBJ2-1, with 13 bases identical to TRBD2. The V segment lost 4 bases and the J segment 9 bases; nucleotides outside the gene matches: 12. Germline lookup yields CDR1 SQVTM and CDR2 ANQGSEA. The CDR3 is made up of 16 amino acids. The CDR3 DNA reads TGCAGCGTTGTCCAGGGAACTAGCGGGAGGGCCGGTGAGCAGTTCTTC. Its protein is CSVVQGTSGRAGEQFF.

This clonotype has only a few counts. The rearrangement links TRBV30 to TRBJ2-2; tentatively, D is TRBD2 (5 bases). The germline V gene has CDR1 GTSNPN and CDR2 SVGIG (reference sequence). V was clipped by 3 bases and J by 2 bases, with 16 bases between them. The CDR3 is made up of 16 amino acids. The CDR3 region is CAWRAHRSGNTGELFF. Here the CDR3 DNA reads TGTGCCTGGAGGGCCCATCGGTCGGGAAACACCGGGGAGCTGTTTTTT.

The V call is TRBV19, the J call TRBJ2-3, with 13 positions matching TRBD2. V lost 8 bases and J lost 3; bases outside the gene matches: 5. The length of the CDR3 is 15 residues. Germline values: CDR1 LNHDA, CDR2 SQIVND (reference sequence). CDR3 nucleotide sequence: TGTGCCAGTGCTCCGACTAGCGGGGGGACAGATACGCAGTATTTT. Translating it yields CASAPTSGGTDTQYF.

This clonotype has only a few counts. The chain carries TRBV6-1 and TRBJ2-3; 8 bases are shared with TRBD2. The CDR3 has 14 amino acids. Per germline, CDR1 MNHNS and CDR2 SASEGT. Trimming at V came to 5 bases and at J to 10 bases, leaving 11 bases not matched to a gene. CDR3 region: CASSKTGGGLAQYF. For the CDR3, the DNA is TGTGCCAGCAGTAAGACGGGGGGGGGTTTGGCGCAGTATTTT.

This clonotype was seen only once. The chain couples TRBV10-2 to TRBJ1-2; TRBD1 is a possible D gene (5 bases). The CDR3 spans 13 residues. The germline CDR1 and CDR2 sequences are WSHSY and SAAADI. V lost 3 bases, J lost 5 bases, and 10 bases lay in between. CDR3 sequence reads: CASSDRDEYGYTF. The CDR3 DNA reads as TGCGCCAGCAGTGACAGGGATGAATATGGCTACACCTTC.

This clonotype was found many times. The chain links TRBV20-1 to TRBJ2-3; the D is unclear. V lost 0 bases and J lost 2, with 9 bases in between. Germline loops: CDR1 DFQATT, CDR2 SNEGSKA (reference sequence). This CDR3 region has 14 residues. The CDR3 DNA reads as TGCAGTGCTAGAGATCTGGGGAACACAGATACGCAGTATTTT. Protein product: CSARDLGNTDTQYF.

V gene TRBV2 combines with J gene TRBJ2-3; possibly TRBD2 for D (5 bases). The CDR3 is 12 amino acids. CDR1 and CDR2 (germline): SNHLY, FYNNEI. Trimming took off 6 bases at V and 10 bases at J, with 14 bases between the two ends. CDR3 in amino acids: CASRTGGAAQYF. The CDR3 nucleotides are TGTGCCAGCAGGACCGGCGGAGCGGCGCAGTATTTT.

This clonotype has ten or more counts. The V call is TRBV28, the J call TRBJ2-4; possibly TRBD2 for D (6 bases). Trimming removed 3 bases from V and 6 bases from J, with 12 bases in between. Germline CDR1 is MDHEN and CDR2 is SYDVKM. This CDR3 has 14 amino acids. The CDR3 DNA is TGTGCCAGCAGTTTTCGGGGGTTCGTAAACATTCAGTACTTC. Protein: CASSFRGFVNIQYF. The variable domain in full, completed from reference TRBV28 and TRBJ2-4, reads DVKVTQSSRYLVKRTGEKVFLECVQDMDHENMFWYRQDPGLGLRLIYFSYDVKMKEKGDIPEGYSVSREKKERFSLILESASTNQTSMYLCASSFRGFVNIQYFGAGTRLSVL.

This clonotype came up many times. The genes are TRBV2 and TRBJ1-6; the match to TRBD1 covers 9 bases. In germline, CDR1 is SNHLY, CDR2 FYNNEI. The CDR3 runs to 15 residues. J was trimmed by 6 bases and V by 6 bases; bases with no gene match: 6. The DNA of the CDR3 is TGTGCCAGCAGGGGGGGGACAGGGACTAATTCACCCCTCCACTTT. This encodes CASRGGTGTNSPLHF.

This clonotype showed up many times. The chain joins TRBV18 to TRBJ1-1, with unresolved D. The V end was cut by 2 bases, the J end by 2 bases, with 12 bases between. The CDR3 is 15 amino acids. Per germline, CDR1 KGHSH and CDR2 LQKENI. CDR3 bases: TGTGCCAGCTCACCATTTAACGACTTAAACACTGAAGCTTTCTTT. It codes for CASSPFNDLNTEAFF.